A single sample gave rise to the 28 T cell receptor beta chains below, sequenced in a study of T cell responses to AZD1222 COVID-19 vaccine. Sequencing was performed with immunoSEQ multiplex PCR; in TCRdb, only in-frame clones are kept and a portion is missing. The table includes about 170,000 clones, 70% to 90% detected once. This specimen was peripheral blood, taken 28 days after the second dose of the MenACWY control vaccine. These receptors came from an adult who received the MenACWY meningococcal vaccine as a control.

Concerning this clone: A junction end diverges from the germline sequence, so it may reflect a read error. V usage is TRBV19 and J usage is TRBJ1-4, with TRBD1 as a possible D gene (6 bases). The CDR3 consists of 13 residues. In germline, CDR1 is LNHDA, CDR2 SQIVND (reference sequence). Here the CDR3 reads CASSTARGEKLFF. CDR3 sequence (DNA): TGTGCCAGCAGTACAGCCAGGGGTGAAAAGCTGTTTTTT. Using reference TRBV19 and TRBJ1-4 for the parts outside the CDR3, the full variable domain is DGGITQSPKYLFRKEGQNVTLSCEQNLNHDAMYWYRQDPGQGLRLIYYSQIVNDFQKGDIAEGYSVSREKKESFPLTVTSAQKNPTAFYLCASSTARGEKLFFGSGTQLSVL.

V and J are TRBV12-3 or TRBV12-4 and TRBJ1-2; the D is unclear. The CDR3 is 11 residues long. V was clipped by 1 base and J by 5 bases, with 2 bases between them. The CDR3 region has the DNA TGTGCCAGCAGTTTAGGATATGGCTACACCTTC. This translates into CASSLGYGYTF.

The chain joins TRBV7-2 to TRBJ1-1; no reliable D call. CDR3 length: 14 residues. Trimming left V 5 bases short and J 11 bases short, with 21 bases between. The germline gives CDR1 SGHTA, CDR2 FQGNSA. CDR3 residues: CASSLLTRYREAFF. The CDR3 nucleotides are TGTGCCAGCAGCCTTCTTACGAGGTACAGAGAGGCTTTCTTT.

This clone was recorded only once. The chain employs TRBV6-5 and TRBJ1-6, with D perhaps matching TRBD1 (5 bases). Germline CDR1 reads MNHEY; CDR2 reads SVGAGI. The CDR3 is made up of 14 amino acids. Trimming removed 0 bases from V and 13 bases from J, with 13 bases in between. For the CDR3, the DNA is TGTGCCAGCAGTTACTCAGGGGAGCCATATCCCCTCCACTTT. Its translation is CASSYSGEPYPLHF.

The chain carries TRBV10-1 and TRBJ1-2, with a tentative D call TRBD1 (5 bases). Germline CDR1 WNHNN, CDR2 SYGVQD (reference sequence). Trimming removed 5 bases at V and 3 bases at J, with 10 bases between. The CDR3 consists of 13 residues. CDR3 residues: CASSPDTDYGYTF. The CDR3 region has the DNA TGCGCCAGCAGTCCGGACACAGACTATGGCTACACCTTC.

The chain joins TRBV28 to TRBJ1-1; D is unresolved. This CDR3 has 12 amino acids. V lost 3 bases, J lost 8 bases, and 10 bases lay in between. Germline CDR1 is MDHEN and CDR2 is SYDVKM. CDR3 protein: CASSFVTAEAFF. The CDR3 DNA is TGTGCCAGCAGTTTCGTTACAGCGGAAGCTTTCTTT.

The chain carries TRBV7-8 and TRBJ2-7, with 8 bases identical to TRBD1. Germline V gene sequence: CDR1 SGHVS, CDR2 FQNEAQ. The CDR3 covers 15 residues. V shed 5 bases and J 0 bases; nucleotides not matched to a gene: 6. The CDR3: CASSGRDRTSYEQYF. DNA for the CDR3: TGTGCCAGCAGCGGCAGGGACAGGACCTCCTACGAGCAGTACTTC.

The V call is TRBV24-1, the J call TRBJ2-1; possibly TRBD2 for D (6 bases). The CDR3 sequence is 16 residues long. Trimming removed 5 bases at V and 4 bases at J, with 17 bases between. Looked up from germline, CDR1 is KGHDR and CDR2 is SFDVKD. As DNA, the CDR3 is TGTGCCACCAGTGCCCTTGAAGACGGGGGATACAATGAGCAGTTCTTC. Amino acids: CATSALEDGGYNEQFF.

This clone has just one count. The V gene is TRBV28, the J gene TRBJ1-1; 7 bases line up with TRBD1. V dropped 5 bases and J dropped 9; count of bases not matched to a gene: 6. The CDR3 has 12 amino acids. Germline V gene data show CDR1 as MDHEN and CDR2 as SYDVKM. The CDR3 protein is CASSPSGQKAFF. CDR3 nucleotides: TGTGCCAGCAGTCCTTCGGGACAGAAAGCTTTCTTT.

The V call is TRBV28, the J call TRBJ1-1, with D possibly matching TRBD1 (5 bases). Trimming took 5 bases from V and 0 from J, leaving 16 bases between them. Germline CDR1 and CDR2: MDHEN and SYDVKM. The CDR3 covers 16 residues. The CDR3: CASSPLREGVNTEAFF. The CDR3 DNA is TGTGCCAGCAGTCCCCTCCGAGAAGGGGTGAACACTGAAGCTTTCTTT.

This chain joins TRBV28 and TRBJ1-2, with TRBD1 matching 10 bases. V dropped 7 bases and J dropped 8; count of bases not matched to a gene: 7. Germline assignment: CDR1 MDHEN and CDR2 SYDVKM. The CDR3 runs to 13 residues. CDR3 sequence (DNA): TGTGCCAGCACCCCAAGGACAGGGGGAGGCTACACCTTC. Its translation is CASTPRTGGGYTF.

This chain joins TRBV30 and TRBJ2-7; no reliable D call. The CDR3 consists of 15 residues. V gave up 0 bases and J gave up 3 bases, with 15 bases separating them. Germline assignment: CDR1 GTSNPN and CDR2 SVGIG (reference sequence). The CDR3 protein is CAWSVLSVSLYEQYF. The CDR3 bases are TGTGCCTGGAGTGTATTGTCCGTATCTCTCTACGAGCAGTACTTC.

The chain uses TRBV14 and TRBJ1-2; maybe TRBD1 (5 bases). V was trimmed by 6 bases and J by 4 bases, leaving 15 bases between them. Germline values: CDR1 SGHDN, CDR2 FVKESK. The CDR3 contains 14 residues. The DNA of the CDR3 is TGTGCCAGCAGTCCGAACAGGAACCTCTATGGCTACACCTTC. It translates to CASSPNRNLYGYTF.

The chain is built from TRBV5-1 and TRBJ2-2, with 7 positions matching TRBD2. The CDR3 consists of 14 residues. The germline CDR1 and CDR2 sequences are SGHRS and YFSETQ. V was clipped by 4 bases and J by 6 bases; unmatched bases: 6. The DNA for the CDR3 is TGCGCCAGCAGCCTCTGGGGGGGACCCGGGGAGCTGTTTTTT. It yields the protein CASSLWGGPGELFF.

The V and J genes are TRBV19 and TRBJ2-7; D is ambiguous. V was shortened by 2 bases and J by 3 bases, with 14 bases between the two germline ends. CDR3 length: 15 residues. Germline CDR1 LNHDA, CDR2 SQIVND (reference sequence). The chain's CDR3 is CASSIFPDPLYEQYF. The CDR3 DNA sequence: TGTGCCAGTAGTATATTCCCCGATCCTCTCTACGAGCAGTACTTC.

This clone appeared a single time. The chain has TRBV5-6 and TRBJ1-1; D gene unclear. This CDR3 comprises 13 residues. CDR1 is SGHDT and CDR2 is YYEEEE in the germline V gene. V lost 2 bases and J lost 4, with 9 bases in between. The CDR3 nucleotides read TGTGCCAGCAGCTTATCTGAAATCACTGAAGCTTTCTTT. It is translated as CASSLSEITEAFF.

J is TRBJ1-2 and V is TRBV7-2; D call uncertain. The CDR3 spans 14 residues. Trimming took 1 base from V and 8 from J, leaving 14 bases between them. Looked up from germline, CDR1 is SGHTA and CDR2 is FQGNSA. CDR3 bases: TGTGCCAGCAGCTTAGTTCGGGCGGGGATCGGCTACACCTTC. This translates into CASSLVRAGIGYTF.

CDR3 sequence (DNA): TGTGCCTGCAGGACAGGGGCGACTAGCACAGATACGCAGTATTTT. This sequence encodes CACRTGATSTDTQYF. The chain combines TRBV30 with TRBJ2-3, with TRBD1 matching over 9 bases. This CDR3 has 15 residues. Germline V CDR1 and CDR2: GTSNPN, SVGIG (reference sequence). Germline trimming cut 6 bases from V and 0 bases from J; bases unmatched to any gene: 7.

The CDR3: CASSTRQANTGELFF. The DNA of the CDR3 is TGTGCCAGCAGCACCCGGCAAGCGAACACCGGGGAGCTGTTTTTT. The chain carries TRBV4-2 and TRBJ2-2; unclear D gene. Germline V CDR1 and CDR2: LGHNA, YNFKEQ. The length of the CDR3 is 15 residues. V was clipped by 5 bases and J by 0 bases, with 10 bases between them.

This chain uses TRBV6-4 with TRBJ1-5; D call uncertain. The V gene lost 7 bases and the J gene lost 0 bases, with 7 bases spanning the gap. CDR3 length: 13 amino acids. Per germline, CDR1 MRHNA and CDR2 SNTAGT. The chain's CDR3 is CASTGSSNQPQHF. Written as DNA, the CDR3 is TGTGCCAGCACGGGGAGTAGCAATCAGCCCCAGCATTTT.

The sample holds a few counts of this clone. The V gene is TRBV19, the J gene TRBJ1-4; 7 positions match TRBD1. V gave up 6 bases and J gave up 0 bases; unmatched junction bases: 4. CDR1 and CDR2 from the germline V gene are LNHDA and SQIVND (reference sequence). This CDR3 region has 15 residues. The CDR3 region is CASSPGTATNEKLFF. In DNA form, the CDR3 reads TGTGCCAGTAGCCCCGGGACAGCAACTAATGAAAAACTGTTTTTT.

The V gene is TRBV7-9, the J gene TRBJ1-5, with D unresolved. This CDR3 comprises 17 residues. The V end was cut by 5 bases, the J end by 2 bases, with 19 bases between. Looked up from germline, CDR1 is SEHNR and CDR2 is FQNEAQ (reference sequence). CDR3 nucleotide sequence: TGTGCCAGCAGCCGAACGGGAGCCGGGGAGGGCAATCAGCCCCAGCATTTT. It encodes CASSRTGAGEGNQPQHF.

The CDR3 DNA follows: TGTGCCAGCAGCGCAACCGGGACAGGGGCTAGCGAGCAGTACTTC. Its translation: CASSATGTGASEQYF. The V call is TRBV7-3, the J call TRBJ2-7, with 10 bases matching TRBD1. The CDR3 is made up of 15 amino acids. With V trimmed by 5 bases and J by 6 bases, 10 bases remained unmatched. Germline CDR1 SGHTA, CDR2 FQGTGA.

The V and J genes are TRBV21-1 and TRBJ2-1; TRBD2 reflects the table's D call only, with no check against the DNA. TRBV21-1 is marked as a pseudogene. The CDR3 sequence is 16 residues long. This CDR3 reads CASSRGGRGPYNEQFF. Here the CDR3 DNA reads TGTGCCAGCAGCAGGGGCGGGAGGGGTCCCTACAATGAGCAGTTCTTC.

The rearrangement joins TRBV5-1 to TRBJ2-1; 7 bases are shared with TRBD2. Losses at the gene ends were 4 bases for V and 7 bases for J; bases not matched to a gene: 11. The CDR3 spans 15 residues. Germline lookup yields CDR1 SGHRS and CDR2 YFSETQ. DNA of the CDR3: TGCGCCAGCAGCCAAATAGCGGGCTTAGAAAATGAGCAGTTCTTC. Translating it yields CASSQIAGLENEQFF.

The chain joins TRBV7-2 to TRBJ1-6; no clear D gene. The CDR3 is 16 residues long. Looked up from germline, CDR1 is SGHTA and CDR2 is FQGNSA. Between the trimmed V and J ends, which lost 0 bases and 4 bases, there was a span of 10 bases. The CDR3 spells CASSLAAAGYNSPLHF. Written as DNA, the CDR3 is TGTGCCAGCAGCTTAGCCGCCGCCGGATATAATTCACCCCTCCACTTT.

There are a few counts of this clone. CDR3 bases: TGTGCCAGCAGTTACTACAGGGGAGCGGGAGGAGAGCAGTTCTTC. This encodes CASSYYRGAGGEQFF. J is TRBJ2-1 and V is TRBV27, with TRBD2 matching over 9 bases. Germline assignment: CDR1 MNHEY and CDR2 SMNVEV (reference sequence). The V segment lost 4 bases and the J segment 10 bases; nucleotides outside the gene matches: 11. The CDR3 contains 15 residues.

In this sample, this clone turned up once. The chain employs TRBV7-2 and TRBJ1-1; D might be TRBD1 (5 bases). V was cut by 3 bases and J by 1 base, with 12 bases left in between. Germline V CDR1 and CDR2: SGHTA, FQGNSA. The CDR3 is made up of 15 amino acids. The CDR3 region is CASSFHSGTNTEAFF. CDR3 nucleotide sequence: TGTGCCAGCAGCTTTCACTCAGGGACGAACACTGAAGCTTTCTTT.